Given below is one T cell receptor (beta chain) in context. No antigen is known for it. The sample is drawn from a study of human thymus T cells. Overall study results and limits: Seemingly biased V and J gene usage marked thymic and blood repertoires. Unrelated individuals were reported by related research to share highly overlapping thymic repertoires.

The thymus tissue came from resections taken during corrective heart surgery. Some clones are missing from TCRdb's copy, which holds only in-frame ones; the method was immunoSEQ multiplex PCR. The sample carries some 78,000 clones, roughly 96% recorded once. The specimen was thymus tissue. The TCR sequence derives from a boy younger than two with a congenital heart defect but otherwise immunologically healthy.

CDR3 bases: TGCGCCAGCAGCTTTGGCACAGATACGCAGTATTTT. Its translation is CASSFGTDTQYF. J is TRBJ2-3 and V is TRBV5-1, with D uncertain. CDR3 size: 12 residues. Germline V gives CDR1 SGHRS, CDR2 YFSETQ. V shed 2 bases and J shed 1 base, with 2 bases lying between them.